These 9 T cell receptor beta chains were all obtained from the same sample, sequenced in a study of blood T cells in healthy people across ages. Through a sample-barcoded 5' primer and a J-beta primer mix, a second PCR was run for roughly 6 to 11 cycles. TCRdb analysed the 5' RACE reads with MiXCR anew, one entry per CDR3 protein. Among 1.5 million to 2 million distinct CDR3 sequences listed, over 25% were seen once. Source material: blood. Receptors were obtained from a woman in her twenties or thirties in good health.

Concerning this clonotype: The junction differs from germline at one of its ends, possibly a read error. The chain combines TRBV18 with TRBJ2-7; perhaps TRBD2 as D (6 bases). The CDR3 sequence is 14 residues long. CDR1 and CDR2 (germline): KGHSH, LQKENI. CDR3 sequence: CAISPGATGYEQYF. The DNA for the CDR3 is TGTGCCATCTCACCGGGAGCTACTGGCTACGAGCAGTACTTC.

The chain links TRBV18 to TRBJ1-5, with D uncertain. Trimming removed 4 bases from V and 5 bases from J, with 18 bases in between. Germline CDR1 KGHSH, CDR2 LQKENI. The CDR3 is made up of 16 amino acids. DNA of the CDR3: TGTGCCAGCTCACATCCTAGGGAAGGCCGCGATCAGCCCCAGCATTTT. Its translation: CASSHPREGRDQPQHF. Drawing the rest from reference TRBV18 and TRBJ1-5, the complete variable domain is NAGVMQNPRHLVRRRGQEARLRCSPMKGHSHVYWYRQLPEEGLKFMVYLQKENIIDESGMPKERFSAEFPKEGPSILRIQQVVRGDSAAYFCASSHPREGRDQPQHFGDGTRLSIL.

The chain is built from TRBV30 and TRBJ2-2, with 8 bases identical to TRBD2. The CDR3 length is 14 residues. Per the germline V gene, CDR1 is GTSNPN and CDR2 is SVGIG (reference sequence). V lost 3 bases and J lost 4; bases outside the gene matches: 4. In nucleotides, the CDR3 is TGTGCCTGGAGAGCGGGAGTCGGCACCGGGGAGCTGTTTTTT. Protein: CAWRAGVGTGELFF. Filled out from reference TRBV30 and TRBJ2-2, the complete variable domain reads SQTIHQWPATLVQPVGSPLSLECTVEGTSNPNLYWYRQAAGRGLQLLFYSVGIGQISSEVPQNLSASRPQDRQFILSSKKLLLSDSGFYLCAWRAGVGTGELFFGEGSRLTVL.

Worth noting for this clonotype: At one end, the junction sequence differs from germline, possibly due to a read error. The chain joins TRBV12-3 or TRBV12-4 to TRBJ2-2; D perhaps matches TRBD2 (5 bases). The CDR3 sequence is 11 residues long. CDR3 amino acids: CASSPPGEPFF. The DNA for the CDR3 is TGTGCCAGCAGTCCCCCCGGGGAGCCGTTTTTT.

The rearrangement links TRBV7-3 to TRBJ2-1; maybe TRBD2 (6 bases). This CDR3 is built from 14 residues. Germline loops: CDR1 SGHTA, CDR2 FQGTGA. V lost 3 bases to trimming and J lost 4 bases, with 10 bases between them. CDR3 amino acids: CASSFGGLYNEQFF. The CDR3 region has the DNA TGTGCCAGCAGCTTCGGAGGGTTATACAATGAGCAGTTCTTC.

Only a few counts were recorded for this clonotype. Compared with germline, one end of the junction differs, possibly owing to a read error. The V gene is TRBV7-2, the J gene TRBJ2-2; 9 bases line up with TRBD2. The CDR3 totals 15 residues. Looked up from germline, CDR1 is SGHTA and CDR2 is FQGNSA. CDR3 sequence reads: CASSLAGTAGGELFF. The DNA of the CDR3 is TGTGCCAGCAGCCTAGCGGGGACCGCGGGCGGGGAGCTGTTTTTT.

V usage is TRBV5-1 and J usage is TRBJ2-3; D possibly matches TRBD1 or TRBD2 (7 bases each). Germline values: CDR1 SGHRS, CDR2 YFSETQ. The CDR3 runs 20 residues. V lost 0 bases and J 4 bases, leaving 27 bases between the germline ends. The chain's CDR3 is CASSLDRGRGTGRESDTQYF. The CDR3 DNA sequence: TGCGCCAGCAGCTTGGACAGGGGCCGTGGGACCGGGCGGGAGTCAGATACGCAGTATTTT.

This chain connects TRBV7-9 to TRBJ2-3; 12 nucleotides match TRBD2. Germline V gives CDR1 SEHNR, CDR2 FQNEAQ (reference sequence). The CDR3 consists of 16 residues. Losses at the gene ends were 5 bases for V and 4 bases for J; bases not matched to a gene: 7. CDR3 DNA sequence: TGTGCCAGCAGCAACCTAGCGGGGGGGATCGCAGATACGCAGTATTTT. Protein: CASSNLAGGIADTQYF.

The chain combines TRBV6-1 with TRBJ1-5; 11 bases are shared with TRBD1. Germline CDR1 MNHNS, CDR2 SASEGT. The V segment lost 6 bases and the J segment 7 bases; nucleotides outside the gene matches: 8. This CDR3 is built from 15 residues. CDR3 in amino acids: CASSRDRGSVQPQHF. The CDR3 bases are TGTGCCAGCAGCAGGGACAGGGGGTCGGTCCAGCCCCAGCATTTT.